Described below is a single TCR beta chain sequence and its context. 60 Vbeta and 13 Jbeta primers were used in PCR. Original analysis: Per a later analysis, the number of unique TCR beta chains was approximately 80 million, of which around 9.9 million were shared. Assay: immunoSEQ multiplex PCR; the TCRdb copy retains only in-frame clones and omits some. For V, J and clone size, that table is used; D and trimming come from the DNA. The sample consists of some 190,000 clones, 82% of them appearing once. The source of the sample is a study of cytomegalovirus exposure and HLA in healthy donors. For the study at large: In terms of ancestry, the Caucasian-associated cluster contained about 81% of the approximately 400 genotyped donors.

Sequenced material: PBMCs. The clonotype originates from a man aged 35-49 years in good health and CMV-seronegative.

The CDR3 DNA reads as TGTGCCAGCAGTGAGGAGGGCGGGAGGCGTTCCTACAATGAGCAGTTCTTC. This codes for CASSEEGGRRSYNEQFF. This chain joins TRBV2 and TRBJ2-1; 8 bases are shared with TRBD2. Trimming cost V 3 bases and J 1 base; bases outside gene matches: 8. The CDR3 has 17 residues. CDR1 SNHLY and CDR2 FYNNEI come from the germline V gene.